Listed below are T cell receptor beta chains from one sample, sequenced in a study of shared clonotypes between healthy human individuals. Repertoires were generated with immunoSEQ multiplex PCR, while TCRdb's copy carries only in-frame clones and drops some. The sample records about 490,000 clones, 76% being singletons. Sample: PBMCs. These TCRs come from a woman in her forties in good health. Some clones in this sample may be carry-over from other donors' samples. Each CDR3 is given with its conserved first and last residue. Each record gives: V gene, CDR3 protein.

V gene: TRBV7-2
CDR3 protein: CASSLGKGIPYEQYF

V gene: TRBV21-1
CDR3 protein: CASSTLQTGDREPYEQYF

V gene: TRBV19
CDR3 protein: CASSIAPDSHNEQFF

V gene: TRBV7-8
CDR3 protein: CASRDGGPNEQYF

V gene: TRBV18
CDR3 protein: CASSPGLAKSEQFF

V gene: TRBV7-6
CDR3 protein: CASSLDGTGGYEQYF

V gene: TRBV5-4
CDR3 protein: CASSGAGAETQYF

V gene: TRBV6-4
CDR3 protein: CDSSVRQGAEAFF

V gene: TRBV28
CDR3 protein: CASSFGLATDTQYF

V gene: TRBV11-2
CDR3 protein: CASSADRSTGKLFF

V gene: TRBV7-9
CDR3 protein: CASSLTRSGNAIYF

V gene: TRBV21-1
CDR3 protein: CASSPRDERYEQYF

V gene: TRBV15
CDR3 protein: CATSHRTGTGGDEQYF

V gene: TRBV11-2
CDR3 protein: CASSLVPSGLQSSYNEQFF

V gene: TRBV19
CDR3 protein: CASSTSWRGGYEQYF

V gene: TRBV5-1
CDR3 protein: CASSSTGGAGETQYF

V gene: TRBV5-4
CDR3 protein: CASSPGLAGGLNEQFF

V gene: TRBV19
CDR3 protein: CASTWDSPNTGELFF

V gene: TRBV5-1
CDR3 protein: CASSLGPGPGLSTEAFF

V gene: TRBV6-5
CDR3 protein: CASSYWEGRSEQFF

V gene: TRBV5-6
CDR3 protein: CASSLSGSMETQYF

V gene: TRBV6-5
CDR3 protein: CASSYGVGGRTYEQYF

V gene: TRBV5-1
CDR3 protein: CASSAGQANTGELFF

V gene: TRBV5-1
CDR3 protein: CASGATRGSEQFF

V gene: TRBV12-2
CDR3 protein: CASRSIGFGGGQPQHF

V gene: TRBV30
CDR3 protein: CAWKGEMNTEAFF

V gene: TRBV11-2
CDR3 protein: CASSRTGLPVNEQYF

V gene: TRBV9
CDR3 protein: CASSLGQGAMTGELFF

V gene: TRBV5-4
CDR3 protein: CASSPGQGDEQYF

V gene: TRBV2
CDR3 protein: CAITGGRVNSYEQYF

V gene: TRBV19
CDR3 protein: CASRGGGTPYTDTQYF

V gene: TRBV7-9
CDR3 protein: CASSWDREGYEQYF

V gene: TRBV7-9
CDR3 protein: CASSLARQGNEKLFF

V gene: TRBV28
CDR3 protein: CASHRGGIESQPQHF

V gene: TRBV5-1
CDR3 protein: CASRAAGVGSDTQYF

V gene: TRBV5-4
CDR3 protein: CASSYGGSREEKLFF

V gene: TRBV6-6
CDR3 protein: CASSTQSGQYTEAFF

V gene: TRBV28
CDR3 protein: CASSLTGTGPYGYTF

V gene: TRBV5-1
CDR3 protein: CASSPSGRSYNEQFF

V gene: TRBV2
CDR3 protein: CASTLQGVHSYEQYF

V gene: TRBV5-4
CDR3 protein: CATRSTSGNTIYF

V gene: TRBV6-5
CDR3 protein: CASSYSISGANVLTF

V gene: TRBV19
CDR3 protein: CASSVPGQGSETQYF

V gene: TRBV5-1
CDR3 protein: CASSSTAGEETQYF

V gene: TRBV28
CDR3 protein: CASSLSSEMVNTGELFF

V gene: TRBV4-3
CDR3 protein: CASSQDFTNTEAFF

V gene: TRBV7-9
CDR3 protein: CASSRQVNQPQHF

V gene: TRBV7-2
CDR3 protein: CASSLKTASGHSTDTQYF

V gene: TRBV29-1
CDR3 protein: CSVWTGPSYEQYF